The source of this T cell receptor beta chain is a study of cytomegalovirus exposure and HLA in healthy donors. At the level of the study: Earlier, 110 million or so unique TCR beta sequences were recovered from approximately 180 million T cells by an analysis. Study conclusions and caveats: Most TCR sequences showed up rarely, but some public TCRs showed up in many donors.

Researchers ran the PCR with 60 Vbeta and 13 Jbeta primers. Sequencing used immunoSEQ multiplex PCR; TCRdb keeps in-frame clones, though not all of them. The table records about 150,000 clones, approximately 72% of them present only once. V lost 7 bases, J lost 4 bases, and 17 bases lay in between. The CDR3 sequence is 14 residues long. The V gene's germline CDR1 is MNHEY and CDR2 SMNVEV (reference sequence). Of note for this clone: Its specificity is not known.

The V gene is TRBV27, the J gene TRBJ2-7, with D possibly TRBD1 on 5 matching bases. This clonotype was obtained from a man aged 18 to 29 in good health and CMV-seronegative. Sequencing used PBMCs. CDR3 in DNA: TGTGCCAGCAAATGGACGGCAGGGTCTTACGAGCAGTACTTC. Residues: CASKWTAGSYEQYF.